Listed here are 30 T cell receptor beta chains from one sample, sequenced in a study of cytotoxic CD8 clonotypes in ibrutinib-treated CLL. Sequencing used immunoSEQ multiplex PCR; TCRdb keeps in-frame clones, though not all of them. Of hundreds of thousands of clones in the sample, over 55% were seen once. This specimen was PBMCs, taken after 36 months of ibrutinib treatment. The receptor source for this set is a human donor with chronic lymphocytic leukemia.

This clone occurred a few times. The rearrangement links TRBV27 to TRBJ2-7, with 9 bases identical to TRBD1. J lost 3 bases, V lost 7 bases, and 13 bases had no gene match. The CDR3 loop spans 16 amino acids. In germline, CDR1 is MNHEY, CDR2 SMNVEV (reference sequence). The CDR3 bases are TGTGCCAGCACTCGGACCGGGACAGGGTCCTTCTACGAGCAGTACTTC. Its protein product is CASTRTGTGSFYEQYF.

The CDR3 DNA reads TGTGCCAGCAGCGTGGGCGGGAGGGCCCCCACAGATACGCAGTATTTT. Translating gives CASSVGGRAPTDTQYF. This rearrangement joins TRBV9 to TRBJ2-3; 9 positions agree with TRBD2. V shed 2 bases and J 2 bases; nucleotides not matched to a gene: 6. Looked up from germline, CDR1 is SGDLS and CDR2 is YYNGEE. The CDR3 extends over 16 amino acids.

This clone was picked up one time. The chain carries TRBV7-6 and TRBJ2-5; D may match TRBD1 or TRBD2 (5 bases each). From germline, CDR1 is SGHVS and CDR2 FNYEAQ. The CDR3 sequence is 16 residues long. V was clipped by 6 bases and J by 2 bases, with 19 bases between them. CDR3 residues: CASSSTSGTEQETQYF. The CDR3 DNA reads TGTGCCAGCAGTAGTACCTCCGGGACGGAGCAAGAGACCCAGTACTTC.

The V gene is TRBV5-6, the J gene TRBJ2-1, with 10 bases lining up with TRBD2. CDR3 length: 16 amino acids. J lost 7 bases, V lost 2 bases, and 9 bases had no gene match. CDR1 and CDR2 (germline): SGHDT, YYEEEE. CDR3 coding DNA: TGTGCCAGCAGCTTCCTTGGGACTAGCGCGCAGAATGAGCAGTTCTTC. Translating gives CASSFLGTSAQNEQFF.

A note on this clone: The same CDR3 is also encoded by other DNA sequences in this sample. The gene calls are TRBV9 and TRBJ2-3; D uncertain. V was trimmed by 0 bases and J by 1 base, leaving 6 bases between them. The CDR3 has 14 residues. CDR1 is SGDLS and CDR2 is YYNGEE in the germline V gene. For the CDR3, the DNA is TGTGCCAGCAGCGTAGTAGGAGGCACAGATACGCAGTATTTT. Translation gives CASSVVGGTDTQYF.

V usage is TRBV2 and J usage is TRBJ2-4; maybe TRBD1 (7 bases). V was shortened by 5 bases and J by 7 bases, with 21 bases between the two germline ends. Germline lookup yields CDR1 SNHLY and CDR2 FYNNEI. There are 16 residues in the CDR3. CDR3 protein: CASSSETRGDWNIQYF. CDR3 bases: TGTGCCAGCAGTTCGGAGACCAGGGGGGACTGGAACATTCAGTACTTC.

The rearrangement links TRBV9 to TRBJ1-5; 10 bases are shared with TRBD1. Per the germline V gene, CDR1 is SGDLS and CDR2 is YYNGEE. J gave up 4 bases and V 7 bases, and 11 bases lay outside the gene matches. This CDR3 is 16 amino acids long. CDR3 sequence (DNA): TGTGCCAGCCCGGGACAGGGGTGGACAGTTAATCAGCCCCAGCATTTT. Its translation: CASPGQGWTVNQPQHF.

The rearrangement links TRBV11-2 to TRBJ1-6; D is unresolved. CDR3 length: 14 amino acids. V lost 5 bases, J lost 5 bases, and 10 bases lay in between. Looked up from germline, CDR1 is SGHAT and CDR2 is FQNNGV. The CDR3 spells CASSQETDNSPLHF. The CDR3 bases are TGTGCCAGCAGCCAAGAAACAGATAATTCACCCCTCCACTTT.

As regards this clone: Germline and junction disagree at one end, which may indicate a read error. V is TRBV14 and J is TRBJ1-2; 8 bases line up with TRBD1. Looked up from germline, CDR1 is SGHDN and CDR2 is FVKESK. This CDR3 has 13 residues. CDR3 sequence reads: CASRQGQGHGYTF. CDR3 DNA sequence: TGTGCCAGCAGACAAGGACAGGGCCACGGCTACACCTTC. Filled out from reference TRBV14 and TRBJ1-2, the complete variable domain reads EAGVTQFPSHSVIEKGQTVTLRCDPISGHDNLYWYRRVMGKEIKFLLHFVKESKQDESGMPNNRFLAERTGGTYSTLKVQPAELEDSGVYFCASRQGQGHGYTFGSGTRLTVV.

The chain carries TRBV5-4 and TRBJ2-7; D not resolved. The V gene's germline CDR1 is SGHNT and CDR2 YYREEE (reference sequence). This CDR3 comprises 14 residues. Trimming left V 2 bases short and J 3 bases short, with 12 bases between. CDR3 nucleotide sequence: TGTGCCAGCAGCTTTCCTATGTGGGTCTACGAGCAGTACTTC. This translates into CASSFPMWVYEQYF.

V usage is TRBV7-2 and J usage is TRBJ2-5; no reliable D call. Germline loops: CDR1 SGHTA, CDR2 FQGNSA. The CDR3 is 11 amino acids. V was cut by 3 bases and J by 5 bases, with 4 bases left in between. The CDR3 DNA follows: TGTGCCAGCAGCTTTAGTGAGACCCAGTACTTC. This codes for CASSFSETQYF.

The CDR3 DNA follows: TGTGCCACCCGGGAGGCGGGTCTCTACGAGCAGTACTTC. This translates into CATREAGLYEQYF. The chain has TRBV10-3 and TRBJ2-7, with TRBD2 matching 7 bases. The germline V gene encodes CDR1 ENHRY and CDR2 SYGVKD. V lost 10 bases and J lost 3; bases outside the gene matches: 9. The CDR3 covers 13 residues.

V usage is TRBV20-1 and J usage is TRBJ1-2; D unresolved. Germline values: CDR1 DFQATT, CDR2 SNEGSKA (reference sequence). Trimming removed 8 bases at V and 3 bases at J, with 10 bases between. CDR3 size: 11 residues. This chain's CDR3 is CSPDPHYGYTF. In DNA form, the CDR3 reads TGCAGTCCCGACCCTCACTATGGCTACACCTTC.

This clone was seen a few times. The chain uses TRBV10-3 and TRBJ2-7; 8 bases match TRBD1. V lost 4 bases to trimming and J lost 6 bases; unmatched junction nucleotides: 8. This CDR3 contains 14 residues. Germline CDR1 and CDR2: ENHRY and SYGVKD. The CDR3 nucleotides are TGTGCCATCAGTGCCCCCCCAGGGGGCGGCGAGCAGTACTTC. Translation: CAISAPPGGGEQYF.

The gene calls are TRBV18 and TRBJ1-1, with D perhaps TRBD1 (5 bases). V shed 3 bases and J shed 11 bases, with 16 bases lying between them. The CDR3 runs 13 residues. CDR1 KGHSH and CDR2 LQKENI come from the germline V gene. CDR3 region: CASSPSSQGNAFF. CDR3 nucleotides: TGTGCCAGCTCACCTTCGTCCCAGGGTAACGCTTTCTTT. Filled out from reference TRBV18 and TRBJ1-1, the complete variable domain reads NAGVMQNPRHLVRRRGQEARLRCSPMKGHSHVYWYRQLPEEGLKFMVYLQKENIIDESGMPKERFSAEFPKEGPSILRIQQVVRGDSAAYFCASSPSSQGNAFFGQGTRLTVV.

This clone was seen a few times. The gene calls are TRBV10-1 and TRBJ1-5; D uncertain. This CDR3 spans 13 amino acids. Trimming cost V 1 base and J 0 bases, with 1 base left between them. The germline CDR1 and CDR2 sequences are WNHNN and SYGVQD (reference sequence). CDR3 coding DNA: TGCGCCAGCAGTGAGTTTAGCAATCAGCCCCAGCATTTT. Amino acid sequence: CASSEFSNQPQHF.

This chain connects TRBV29-1 to TRBJ2-7; unclear D gene. Germline V lookup: CDR1 SQVTM, CDR2 ANQGSEA. The V end was cut by 7 bases, the J end by 1 base, with 11 bases between. This CDR3 has 12 residues. CDR3 in DNA: TGCAGCGCCCTAAAGGGATCCTACGAGCAGTACTTC. This sequence encodes CSALKGSYEQYF.

This clone has only one observation. The genes are TRBV11-2 and TRBJ2-5, with 10 positions matching TRBD2. The length of the CDR3 is 14 residues. Germline trimming cut 5 bases from V and 3 bases from J; bases unmatched to any gene: 3. CDR1 is SGHAT and CDR2 is FQNNGV in the germline V gene. The chain's CDR3 is CASSPGLAEETQYF. For the CDR3, the DNA is TGTGCCAGCAGCCCTGGACTAGCGGAAGAGACCCAGTACTTC.

This chain joins TRBV7-3 and TRBJ2-2; tentative D call: TRBD2 (6 bases). This CDR3 is built from 15 residues. V gave up 5 bases and J gave up 8 bases, with 18 bases separating them. Per the germline V gene, CDR1 is SGHTA and CDR2 is FQGTGA. DNA for the CDR3: TGTGCCAGCAGCATCCAAACCGGGACTCTGGGGGAGCTGTTTTTT. It specifies CASSIQTGTLGELFF.

The chain recombines TRBV4-1 with TRBJ2-7; tentatively, D is TRBD1 or TRBD2 (5 bases each). The CDR3 has 15 residues. Germline V gene data show CDR1 as MGHRA and CDR2 as YSYEKL. Trimming stripped 0 bases from V and 2 bases from J, with 11 bases between. The CDR3 protein is CASSQEGDGTYEQYF. The CDR3 DNA reads as TGCGCCAGCAGCCAAGAAGGGGACGGAACCTACGAGCAGTACTTC.

This chain connects TRBV6-6 to TRBJ2-4; D is tentatively TRBD1 or TRBD2 (5 bases each). Trimming pared 10 bases from V and 5 bases from J, leaving 21 bases between. Germline assignment: CDR1 MNHNY and CDR2 SVGAGI (reference sequence). This CDR3 comprises 15 residues. The CDR3 bases are TGTGCCACCAAACCAATGGGGGTCCCCCAAAACATTCAGTACTTC. Its translation: CATKPMGVPQNIQYF.

This chain joins TRBV29-1 and TRBJ2-5; D gene uncertain. The V end was cut by 4 bases, the J end by 1 base, with 7 bases between. CDR1 SQVTM and CDR2 ANQGSEA come from the germline V gene. The CDR3 sequence is 12 residues long. CDR3 nucleotide sequence: TGCAGCGTTGCAAAGACCCAAGAGACCCAGTACTTC. Translation: CSVAKTQETQYF. The whole variable domain, filled in from reference TRBV29-1 and TRBJ2-5, reads SAVISQKPSRDICQRGTSLTIQCQVDSQVTMMFWYRQQPGQSLTLIATANQGSEATYESGFVIDKFPISRPNLTFSTLTVSNMSPEDSSIYLCSVAKTQETQYFGPGTRLLVL.

The V gene is TRBV2, the J gene TRBJ1-2, with TRBD1 as a possible D gene (5 bases). CDR1 and CDR2 (germline): SNHLY, FYNNEI. The CDR3 covers 14 residues. V lost 5 bases to trimming and J lost 6 bases, with 16 bases between them. The CDR3 nucleotides are TGTGCCAGCAGTCAAGTCGGGACGGGCGATGGCTACACCTTC. Translation gives CASSQVGTGDGYTF.

The rearrangement uses TRBV9 and TRBJ2-2; tentative D call: TRBD1 (6 bases). Germline CDR1 reads SGDLS; CDR2 reads YYNGEE. The CDR3 runs 16 residues. V was shortened by 3 bases and J by 1 base, with 13 bases between the two germline ends. CDR3 nucleotides: TGTGCCAGCAGCGCACGATTGGGACAGAACACCGGGGAGCTGTTTTTT. It specifies CASSARLGQNTGELFF.

The rearrangement joins TRBV28 to TRBJ2-7; D is possibly TRBD1 or TRBD2 (6 bases each). Germline CDR1 and CDR2: MDHEN and SYDVKM. This CDR3 has 14 amino acids. Trimming removed 6 bases from V and 4 bases from J, with 16 bases in between. Written as DNA, the CDR3 is TGTGCCAGCAGGGCCCCTGGGGGGCGTTACGAGCAGTACTTC. This encodes CASRAPGGRYEQYF.

The chain joins TRBV19 to TRBJ1-5, with TRBD1 matching over 7 bases. This CDR3 is built from 16 residues. J was trimmed by 1 base and V by 5 bases; bases with no gene match: 8. Looked up from germline, CDR1 is LNHDA and CDR2 is SQIVND (reference sequence). In DNA form, the CDR3 reads TGTGCCAGTAGTGCAGACAGGGATAAGAGCAATCAGCCCCAGCATTTT. The encoded protein is CASSADRDKSNQPQHF.

The V gene is TRBV2, the J gene TRBJ1-1, with a weak D call TRBD1 (5 bases). The CDR3 spans 14 residues. Germline V gives CDR1 SNHLY, CDR2 FYNNEI. V lost 3 bases and J 1 base, leaving 9 bases between the germline ends. The CDR3 reads CASSDSGWNTEAFF. DNA of the CDR3: TGTGCCAGCAGTGATTCAGGGTGGAACACTGAAGCTTTCTTT.

In DNA, the CDR3 is TGTGCCAGCTCACCCCTGGACAGGCCGAACACCGGGGAGCTGTTTTTT. Protein: CASSPLDRPNTGELFF. The chain combines TRBV18 with TRBJ2-2; 7 bases line up with TRBD1. V shed 3 bases, J shed 0 bases, and the junction held 4 bases outside the gene matches. The CDR3 spans 16 residues. Germline CDR1 reads KGHSH; CDR2 reads LQKENI.

V gene TRBV7-2 combines with J gene TRBJ2-2; 9 bases are a match to TRBD2. The CDR3 sequence is 17 residues long. Trimming at V came to 5 bases and at J to 4 bases, leaving 11 bases not matched to a gene. Germline values: CDR1 SGHTA, CDR2 FQGNSA. In DNA, the CDR3 is TGTGCCAGCAGCCCCTACCTGGGACTAGCCGGCACCGGGGAGCTGTTTTTT. Protein product: CASSPYLGLAGTGELFF.

V and J are TRBV18 and TRBJ1-5; 9 bases match TRBD1. Trimming removed 6 bases from V and 5 bases from J; junction bases left unmatched: 8. The germline gives CDR1 KGHSH, CDR2 LQKENI. The CDR3 is made up of 15 amino acids. CDR3: CASSPDRGRDQPQHF. The CDR3 DNA reads as TGTGCCAGCTCGCCGGACAGGGGAAGGGATCAGCCCCAGCATTTT.